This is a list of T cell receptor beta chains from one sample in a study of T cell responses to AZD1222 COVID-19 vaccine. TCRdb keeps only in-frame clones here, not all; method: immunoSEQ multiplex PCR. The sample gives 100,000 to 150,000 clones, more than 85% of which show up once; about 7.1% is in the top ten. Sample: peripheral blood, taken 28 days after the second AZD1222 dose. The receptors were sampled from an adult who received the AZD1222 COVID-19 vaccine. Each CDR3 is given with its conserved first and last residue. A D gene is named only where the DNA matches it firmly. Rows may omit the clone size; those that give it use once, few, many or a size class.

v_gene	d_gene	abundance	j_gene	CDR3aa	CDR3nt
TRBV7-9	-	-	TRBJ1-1	CASSLTANTEAFF	TGTGCCAGCAGCTTAACCGCGAACACTGAAGCTTTCTTT
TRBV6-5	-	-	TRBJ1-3	CASIKGKIENTIYF	TGTGCCAGCATTAAAGGGAAAATCGAAAACACCATATATTTT
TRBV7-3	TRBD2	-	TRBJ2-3	CASSLTSLAGGPTDTQYF	TGTGCCAGCAGCTTAACGTCTCTAGCGGGGGGGCCAACAGATACGCAGTATTTT
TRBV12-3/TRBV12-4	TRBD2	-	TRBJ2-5	CASRLAGAETQYF	TGTGCCAGCAGACTAGCGGGAGCGGAGACCCAGTACTTC
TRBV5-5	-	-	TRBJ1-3	CASSLPGASGNTIYF	TGTGCCAGCAGCTTACCGGGGGCATCTGGAAACACCATATATTTT
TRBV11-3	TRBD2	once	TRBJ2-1	CASSFQGLAREQFF	TGTGCCAGCAGCTTTCAGGGACTAGCGAGGGAGCAGTTCTTC
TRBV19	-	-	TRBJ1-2	CASSIYVQGFTGYTF	TGTGCCAGTAGCATATACGTACAGGGTTTTACTGGCTACACCTTC
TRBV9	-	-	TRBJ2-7	CASSVAGEFYEQYF	TGTGCCAGCAGCGTAGCGGGCGAGTTCTACGAGCAGTACTTC
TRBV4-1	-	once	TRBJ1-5	CASSQVADQPQHF	TGCGCCAGCAGCCAAGTCGCAGATCAGCCCCAGCATTTT
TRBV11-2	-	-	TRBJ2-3	CASSLNGGAGDTQYF	TGTGCCAGCAGCTTGAATGGGGGAGCAGGGGATACGCAGTATTTT
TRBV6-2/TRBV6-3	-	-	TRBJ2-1	CASSLRGINEQFF	TGTGCCAGCAGCCTACGGGGGATCAATGAGCAGTTCTTC
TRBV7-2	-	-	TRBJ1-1	CASSLWGNEAFF	TGTGCCAGCAGCTTATGGGGTAATGAAGCTTTCTTT
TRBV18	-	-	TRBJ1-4	CASFGGTLRNEKLFF	TGTGCCAGCTTCGGCGGGACATTGAGGAATGAAAAACTGTTTTTT
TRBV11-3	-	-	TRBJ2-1	CASSVGGGQREQFF	TGTGCCAGCAGCGTAGGGGGGGGACAGCGAGAGCAGTTCTTC
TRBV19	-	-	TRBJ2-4	CAFPNRVKNIQYF	TGTGCCTTCCCCAACCGGGTCAAAAACATTCAGTACTTC
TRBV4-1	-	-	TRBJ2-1	CASSHPLGDNEQFF	TGCGCCAGCAGCCACCCCCTCGGGGACAATGAGCAGTTCTTC
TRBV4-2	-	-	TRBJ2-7	CASSQSGLGEQYF	TGTGCCAGCAGCCAATCCGGACTGGGAGAGCAGTACTTC
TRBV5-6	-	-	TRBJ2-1	CASSPKFRGVGGEQFF	TGTGCCAGCAGCCCCAAGTTCAGGGGAGTAGGGGGTGAGCAGTTCTTC
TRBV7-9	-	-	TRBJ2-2	CASSPPAGIELFF	TGTGCCAGCAGCCCCCCGGCCGGCATCGAGCTGTTTTTT
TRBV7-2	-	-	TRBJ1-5	CASSLVFQSNQPQHF	TGTGCCAGCAGCTTAGTGTTCCAGAGCAATCAGCCCCAGCATTTT
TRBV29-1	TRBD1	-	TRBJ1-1	CSGTTGEEAFF	TGCAGCGGGACGACAGGGGAGGAGGCTTTCTTT
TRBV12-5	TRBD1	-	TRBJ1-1	CASGFHYRGTEAFF	TGTGCTAGTGGTTTCCACTACAGGGGCACTGAAGCTTTCTTT
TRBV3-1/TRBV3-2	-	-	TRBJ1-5	CASSLRVNQPQHF	TGTGCCAGCAGCCTAAGAGTCAATCAGCCCCAGCATTTT
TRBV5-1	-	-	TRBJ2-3	CASSLAAGTDTQYF	TGCGCCAGCAGCTTGGCCGCTGGCACAGATACGCAGTATTTT
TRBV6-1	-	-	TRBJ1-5	CASSELGRTNQPQHF	TGTGCCAGCAGTGAACTCGGCAGGACTAATCAGCCCCAGCATTTT
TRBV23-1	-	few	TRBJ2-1	CASSPVGEYNEQFF	TGCGCCAGCAGTCCCGTTGGGGAATACAATGAGCAGTTCTTC
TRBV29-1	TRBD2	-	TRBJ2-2	CSAKVTSGYTGELFF	TGCAGCGCCAAAGTGACTAGCGGATACACCGGGGAGCTGTTTTTT
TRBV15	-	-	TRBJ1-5	CATSEGTTSNQPQHF	TGTGCCACCAGCGAAGGGACAACTAGCAATCAGCCCCAGCATTTT
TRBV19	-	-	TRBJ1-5	CASSIGDSNQPQHF	TGTGCCAGTAGTATCGGGGATAGCAATCAGCCCCAGCATTTT
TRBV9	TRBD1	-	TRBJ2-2	CASSVRDSNTGELFF	TGTGCCAGCAGCGTAAGGGACAGCAACACCGGGGAGCTGTTTTTT
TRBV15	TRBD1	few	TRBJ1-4	CATSGGGQLNEKLFF	TGTGCCACCAGCGGAGGGGGACAGCTTAATGAAAAACTGTTTTTT
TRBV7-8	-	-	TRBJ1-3	CASSSYTNRRKGQFSGNTIYF	TGTGCCAGCAGCTCGTATACCAACAGGAGGAAGGGTCAATTCTCTGGAAACACCATATATTTT
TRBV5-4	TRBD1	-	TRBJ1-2	CASSLVGQGAIYGYTF	TGTGCCAGCAGCTTGGTCGGACAGGGGGCAATCTATGGCTACACCTTC
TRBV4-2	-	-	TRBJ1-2	CASSQGGNGYTF	TGTGCCAGCAGCCAAGGGGGCAATGGCTACACCTTC
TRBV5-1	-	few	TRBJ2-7	CASSLKLARRGSYEQYF	TGCGCCAGCAGCTTGAAGTTGGCCCGGCGGGGCTCTTACGAGCAGTACTTC
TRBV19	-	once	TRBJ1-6	CASMLSSYNSPLHF	TGTGCCAGTATGTTGAGCTCCTATAATTCACCCCTCCACTTT
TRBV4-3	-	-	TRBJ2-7	CASSQDRENYEQYF	TGCGCCAGCAGCCAAGATAGAGAAAACTACGAGCAGTACTTC
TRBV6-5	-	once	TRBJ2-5	CASSYLRGETQYF	TGTGCCAGCAGTTACTTACGGGGAGAGACCCAGTACTTC
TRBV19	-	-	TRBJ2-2	CASRTGTVRFTGELFF	TGTGCCAGTAGGACAGGGACTGTGCGATTTACCGGGGAGCTGTTTTTT
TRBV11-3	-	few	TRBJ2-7	CASSLNPGSSYEQYF	TGTGCCAGCAGCTTAAATCCAGGGAGCTCCTACGAGCAGTACTTC
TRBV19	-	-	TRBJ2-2	CASSKALLRTGELFF	TGTGCCAGTAGTAAAGCCCTCCTGAGGACCGGGGAGCTGTTTTTT
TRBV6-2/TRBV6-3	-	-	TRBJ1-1	CASSYSSTDRLMNTEAFF	TGTGCCAGCAGTTACTCGAGTACCGACAGACTCATGAACACTGAAGCTTTCTTT
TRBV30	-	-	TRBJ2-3	CAWRALIHTDTQYF	TGTGCCTGGAGGGCACTTATCCACACAGATACGCAGTATTTT
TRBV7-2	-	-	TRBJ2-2	CASSLVAGMNTGELFF	TGTGCCAGCAGCTTAGTGGCCGGAATGAACACCGGGGAGCTGTTTTTT
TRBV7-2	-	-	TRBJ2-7	CASSLSSGTRGEQYF	TGTGCCAGCAGCTTATCCTCCGGGACACGTGGCGAGCAGTACTTC
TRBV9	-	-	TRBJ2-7	CASSVGWGSEQYF	TGTGCCAGCAGCGTAGGGTGGGGGTCCGAGCAGTACTTC
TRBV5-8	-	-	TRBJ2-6	CASWLFCGWEGTSGANVLTF	TGTGCCAGCTGGTTGTTTTGTGGTTGGGAAGGGACGTCTGGGGCCAACGTCCTGACTTTC
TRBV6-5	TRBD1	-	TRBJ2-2	CASSAGGQGGELFF	TGTGCCAGCAGCGCAGGGGGCCAGGGCGGGGAGCTGTTTTTT
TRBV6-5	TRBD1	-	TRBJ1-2	CASRGQGLSGYTF	TGTGCCAGCAGGGGACAGGGTTTAAGTGGCTACACCTTC
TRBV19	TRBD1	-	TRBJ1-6	CASSPRTGYSPLHF	TGTGCCAGTAGTCCCCGGACAGGATATTCACCCCTCCACTTT
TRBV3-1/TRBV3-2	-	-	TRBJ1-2	CASTLLGADYGYTF	TGTGCCAGCACCCTGCTGGGGGCGGACTATGGCTACACCTTC
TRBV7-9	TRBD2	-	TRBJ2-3	CASSSGLAATDTQYF	TGTGCCAGCAGTTCGGGACTAGCGGCCACAGATACGCAGTATTTT
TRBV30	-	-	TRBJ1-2	CAWSFGRNNYGYTF	TGTGCCTGGAGTTTCGGGCGCAATAACTATGGCTACACCTTC
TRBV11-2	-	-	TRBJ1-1	CASRTGPGRDTEAFF	TGTGCCAGCAGAACCGGCCCGGGGCGGGACACTGAAGCTTTCTTT
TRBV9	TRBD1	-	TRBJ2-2	CASSVELVQGAGELFF	TGTGCCAGCAGCGTAGAACTAGTTCAGGGGGCCGGGGAGCTGTTTTTT
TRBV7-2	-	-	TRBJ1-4	CASSEQPVGANEKLFF	TGTGCCAGCAGCGAACAGCCCGTTGGAGCTAATGAAAAACTGTTTTTT
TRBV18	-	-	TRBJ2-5	CASSPRVGGEFQETQYF	TGTGCCAGCTCACCACGCGTCGGCGGGGAGTTCCAAGAGACCCAGTACTTC
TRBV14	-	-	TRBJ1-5	CASSQKGQDQPQHF	TGTGCCAGCAGCCAAAAGGGTCAAGATCAGCCCCAGCATTTT
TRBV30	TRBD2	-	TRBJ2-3	CAWSLVAGQDTQYF	TGTGCCTGGAGTCTGGTAGCGGGGCAAGATACGCAGTATTTT
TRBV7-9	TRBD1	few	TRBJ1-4	CASSSRTGEAEKLFF	TGTGCCAGCAGCAGCAGGACAGGGGAAGCCGAAAAACTGTTTTTT